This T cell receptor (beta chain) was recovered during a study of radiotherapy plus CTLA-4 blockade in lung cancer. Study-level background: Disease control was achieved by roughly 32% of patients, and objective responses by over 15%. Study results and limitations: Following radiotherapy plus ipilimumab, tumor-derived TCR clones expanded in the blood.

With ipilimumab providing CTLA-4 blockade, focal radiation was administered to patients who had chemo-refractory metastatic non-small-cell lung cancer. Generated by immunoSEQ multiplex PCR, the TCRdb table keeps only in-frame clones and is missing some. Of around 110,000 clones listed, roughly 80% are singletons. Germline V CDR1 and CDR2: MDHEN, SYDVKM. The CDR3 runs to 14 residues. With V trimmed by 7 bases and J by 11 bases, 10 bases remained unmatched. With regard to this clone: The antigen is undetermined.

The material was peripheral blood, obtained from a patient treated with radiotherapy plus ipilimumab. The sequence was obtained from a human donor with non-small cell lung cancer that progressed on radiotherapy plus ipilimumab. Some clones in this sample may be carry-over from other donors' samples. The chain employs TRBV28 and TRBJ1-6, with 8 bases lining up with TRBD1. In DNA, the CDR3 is TGTGCCAGCAAGAGCTACAGGGGGGGTGCACCCCTCCACTTT. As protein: CASKSYRGGAPLHF.